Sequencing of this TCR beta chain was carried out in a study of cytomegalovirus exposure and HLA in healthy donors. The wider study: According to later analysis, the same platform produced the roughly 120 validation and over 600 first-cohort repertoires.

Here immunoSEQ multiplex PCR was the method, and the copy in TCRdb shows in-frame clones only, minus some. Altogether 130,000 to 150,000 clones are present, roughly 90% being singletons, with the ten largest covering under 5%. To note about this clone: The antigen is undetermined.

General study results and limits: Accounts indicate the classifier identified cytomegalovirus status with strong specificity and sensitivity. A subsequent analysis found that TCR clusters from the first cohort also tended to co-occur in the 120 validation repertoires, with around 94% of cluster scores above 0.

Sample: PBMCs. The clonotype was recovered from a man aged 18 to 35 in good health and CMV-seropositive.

CDR3: CASSKQGDTEAFF. The CDR3 coding sequence is TGTGCCAGCAGCAAACAGGGGGACACTGAAGCTTTCTTT. The chain couples TRBV7-9 to TRBJ1-1; 8 bases are a match to TRBD1. Germline V gene lookup returns CDR1 SEHNR and CDR2 FQNEAQ (reference sequence). This CDR3 is built from 13 residues. Losses at the gene ends were 5 bases for V and 3 bases for J; bases not matched to a gene: 2.